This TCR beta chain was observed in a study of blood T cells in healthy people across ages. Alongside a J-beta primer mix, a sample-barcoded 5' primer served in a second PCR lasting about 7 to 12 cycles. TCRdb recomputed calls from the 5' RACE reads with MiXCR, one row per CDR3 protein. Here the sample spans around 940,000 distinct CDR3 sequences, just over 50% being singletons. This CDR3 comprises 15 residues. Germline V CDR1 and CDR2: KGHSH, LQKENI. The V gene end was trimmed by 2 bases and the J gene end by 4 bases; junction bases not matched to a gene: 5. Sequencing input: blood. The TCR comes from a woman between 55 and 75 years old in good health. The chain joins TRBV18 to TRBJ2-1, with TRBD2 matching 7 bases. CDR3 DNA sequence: TGTGCCAGCTCACCATCTAGCGGTCTATACAATGAGCAGTTCTTC. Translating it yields CASSPSSGLYNEQFF.